Presented here are 14 T cell receptor beta chains from one specimen sequenced in a study of beta chain features in type 1 diabetes. General study points: Across all four CD4+ subsets, people with type 1 diabetes showed modestly shorter TCRB CDR3s.

These receptors are not linked to any known antigen. Expressed TCRB transcripts were sequenced because the isolated RNA had all been reverse transcribed beforehand. The assay was immunoSEQ multiplex PCR, and TCRdb's table has in-frame clones only and misses some. Of about 150,000 clones in the sample, approximately 8.1% were seen once. Sequencing was carried out using central memory CD4+ T cells from blood. The receptors were sampled from a woman aged 35 to 49 with type 1 diabetes.

This clone was seen at least ten times. V usage is TRBV5-6 and J usage is TRBJ1-1; no firm D call. Germline V lookup: CDR1 SGHDT, CDR2 YYEEEE. This CDR3 is 15 amino acids long. V was cut by 0 bases and J by 4 bases, with 13 bases left in between. The CDR3, as DNA: TGTGCCAGCAGCTTGGCGAGAGGCGTGGCCACTGAAGCTTTCTTT. Amino acids: CASSLARGVATEAFF.

This clone was counted between two and nine times. Other DNA sequences in the sample encode the same CDR3. The chain recombines TRBV7-3 with TRBJ1-1, with 8 positions matching TRBD1. J was trimmed by 2 bases and V by 5 bases; bases with no gene match: 4. Germline CDR1 reads SGHTA; CDR2 reads FQGTGA. This CDR3 comprises 14 residues. Written as DNA, the CDR3 is TGTGCCAGCAGCAGCGGACAGGGTAACACTGAAGCTTTCTTT. Translating it yields CASSSGQGNTEAFF. Based on the CDR3 plus reference TRBV7-3 and TRBJ1-1, the full variable domain is GAGVSQTPSNKVTEKGKYVELRCDPISGHTALYWYRQSLGQGPEFLIYFQGTGAADDSGLPNDRFFAVRPEGSVSTLKIQRTERGDSAVYLCASSSGQGNTEAFFGQGTRLTVV.

V gene TRBV4-2 combines with J gene TRBJ2-3; D gene uncertain. Trimming took off 5 bases at V and 3 bases at J, with 12 bases between the two ends. This CDR3 is 14 amino acids long. Per germline, CDR1 LGHNA and CDR2 YNFKEQ. The CDR3 is CASSFNSETDTQYF. The CDR3 DNA follows: TGTGCCAGCAGCTTCAACTCTGAGACAGATACGCAGTATTTT.

There are many counts of this clone. The CDR3 sequence: CASSSLDRYTQETQYF. CDR3 nucleotides: TGTGCCAGCAGCTCCCTCGACAGATACACCCAAGAGACCCAGTACTTC. The chain links TRBV5-6 to TRBJ2-5; D possibly corresponds to TRBD1 (5 bases). Germline CDR1 SGHDT, CDR2 YYEEEE. Between the trimmed V and J ends, which lost 3 bases and 1 base, there was a span of 16 bases. The CDR3 consists of 16 residues.

The chain carries TRBV29-1 and TRBJ2-3, with TRBD2 matching 9 bases. The V and J ends lost 3 bases and 4 bases, in that order; junction bases with no gene match: 2. The CDR3 spans 13 residues. CDR1 and CDR2 (germline): SQVTM, ANQGSEA. This CDR3 is CSVEASGADTQYF. The CDR3 nucleotides read TGCAGCGTTGAGGCTAGCGGGGCAGATACGCAGTATTTT.

This clone was seen a handful of times. This chain uses TRBV25-1 with TRBJ1-2; TRBD1 matches 9 bases. V trimming: 8 bases; J trimming: 7 bases; junction bases outside the gene matches: 8. This CDR3 comprises 13 residues. Germline V lookup: CDR1 MGHDK, CDR2 SYGVNS. The CDR3 region is CASHPGQGFGYTF. CDR3 coding DNA: TGTGCCAGCCACCCGGGACAGGGTTTTGGCTACACCTTC.

This clone has a handful of counts. The chain employs TRBV5-1 and TRBJ2-1; 13 bases align to TRBD2. This CDR3 is built from 15 residues. Germline-derived CDR1 and CDR2 are SGHRS and YFSETQ. Trimming removed 6 bases from V and 7 bases from J; junction bases left unmatched: 7. CDR3 bases: TGCGCCAGCAACCCAACTAGCGGGAGGGGGAATGAGCAGTTCTTC. Translation: CASNPTSGRGNEQFF.

This clone occurred a few times. This chain connects TRBV27 to TRBJ2-5; D possibly corresponds to TRBD2 (5 bases). The germline V gene encodes CDR1 MNHEY and CDR2 SMNVEV (reference sequence). This CDR3 has 15 amino acids. V gave up 4 bases and J gave up 4 bases, with 16 bases separating them. CDR3 nucleotide sequence: TGTGCCAGCAGTTCGCTAGCAGCCTCCCTAGAGACCCAGTACTTC. Translated, it gives CASSSLAASLETQYF.

This clone was recorded a few times. The rearrangement links TRBV27 to TRBJ1-5; D remains unclear. CDR1 is MNHEY and CDR2 is SMNVEV in the germline V gene (reference sequence). This CDR3 is built from 14 residues. The V end was cut by 5 bases, the J end by 1 base, with 9 bases between. CDR3 protein: CASSLTRSNQPQHF. CDR3 nucleotides: TGTGCCAGCAGTCTTACACGAAGCAATCAGCCCCAGCATTTT.

This clone came up a few times. The rearrangement uses TRBV29-1 and TRBJ1-1; D possibly corresponds to TRBD1 (5 bases). Germline values: CDR1 SQVTM, CDR2 ANQGSEA. This CDR3 is 12 amino acids long. Trimming cost V 1 base and J 5 bases, with 8 bases left between them. The CDR3 protein is CSVEVAGTEAFF. The CDR3 DNA reads TGCAGCGTTGAAGTTGCAGGGACTGAAGCTTTCTTT.

The rearrangement joins TRBV7-2 to TRBJ1-1; D perhaps matches TRBD1 (6 bases). The CDR3 spans 15 residues. Germline lookup yields CDR1 SGHTA and CDR2 FQGNSA. V was trimmed by 5 bases and J by 4 bases, leaving 17 bases between them. The CDR3 sequence: CASSPRGGVSTEAFF. The CDR3 DNA reads TGTGCCAGCAGCCCCCGAGGGGGGGTCAGCACTGAAGCTTTCTTT.

The V and J genes are TRBV7-6 and TRBJ1-5, with D unresolved. This CDR3 spans 12 amino acids. V was cut by 3 bases and J by 3 bases, with 3 bases left in between. CDR1 SGHVS and CDR2 FNYEAQ come from the germline V gene. Written as DNA, the CDR3 is TGTGCCAGCAGCTTTTACAATCAGCCCCAGCATTTT. Translated, it gives CASSFYNQPQHF.

The chain joins TRBV30 to TRBJ2-7; D possibly corresponds to TRBD1 (6 bases). Trimming removed 4 bases from V and 6 bases from J, with 16 bases in between. Germline V gene sequence: CDR1 GTSNPN, CDR2 SVGIG (reference sequence). There are 13 residues in the CDR3. CDR3 in DNA: TGTGCCTGGAAGGGGACATCGGGCTTCGAGCAGTACTTC. Translating gives CAWKGTSGFEQYF.

The DNA for the CDR3 is TGTGCCAGTAGTAGCGGAAGGGGCTCCTACAATGAGCAGTTCTTC. This sequence encodes CASSSGRGSYNEQFF. The V and J genes are TRBV7-3 and TRBJ2-1; D is possibly TRBD2 (6 bases). Trimming cost V 9 bases and J 0 bases, with 15 bases left between them. The CDR3 extends over 15 amino acids. The germline gives CDR1 SGHTA, CDR2 FQGTGA.